The 6 T cell receptor beta chains below were found in one sample sequenced in a study of human T cells and chemical hapten exposure. Time point: patch test 1, 2 weeks after DPC sensitization. Treatment: therapeutic diphenylcyclopropenone sensitization with weekly scalp DPC. TCRdb called the RACE reads again in MiXCR, with one record for every CDR3 protein. In the table there are a few hundred thousand distinct CDR3 sequences, about 4.8% of which are singletons. This specimen consisted of whole blood, obtained in connection with sensitization to the hapten diphenylcyclopropenone (DPC). These TCRs come from a woman aged 45-65 years with alopecia areata. Some clones in this sample may be carry-over from other donors' samples.

This clonotype was counted a few times. The chain carries TRBV3-1 and TRBJ2-7; D is perhaps TRBD1 or TRBD2 (5 bases each). Per germline, CDR1 LGHDT and CDR2 YNNKEL (reference sequence). Trimming pared 2 bases from V and 7 bases from J, leaving 12 bases between. The CDR3 is 13 residues long. The CDR3 DNA sequence: TGTGCCAGCAGCCAAAGCAGGGAGCGGGAGCAGTACTTC. This translates into CASSQSREREQYF.

This clonotype was observed at least ten times. The rearrangement joins TRBV20-1 to TRBJ2-2; D tentatively reads TRBD1 or TRBD2 (5 bases each). CDR1 DFQATT and CDR2 SNEGSKA come from the germline V gene (reference sequence). This CDR3 comprises 16 residues. The V and J ends lost 0 bases and 4 bases respectively, with 15 bases between them. This chain's CDR3 is CSARDPGQGGTGELFF. The CDR3 region has the DNA TGCAGTGCTAGAGATCCGGGGCAGGGTGGCACCGGGGAGCTGTTTTTT.

CDR3 region: CASSLTPTGVVSPLHF. CDR3 sequence (DNA): TGCGCCAGCAGCCTAACACCGACAGGGGTTGTTTCACCCCTCCACTTT. V is TRBV5-1 and J is TRBJ1-6; 8 bases are shared with TRBD1. CDR1 and CDR2 (germline): SGHRS, YFSETQ. Losses at the gene ends were 4 bases for V and 9 bases for J; bases not matched to a gene: 12. The CDR3 is 16 amino acids.

This clonotype has a count of ten or more. V usage is TRBV30 and J usage is TRBJ2-7; D is uncertain. This CDR3 spans 11 amino acids. From germline, CDR1 is GTSNPN and CDR2 SVGIG (reference sequence). V dropped 8 bases and J dropped 4 bases, with 12 bases sitting between them. CDR3 bases: TGTGCCAGTGACGACACATACGAGCAGTACTTC. Residues: CASDDTYEQYF.

Ten or more counts support this clonotype. The CDR3 DNA is TGTGCCAGCTCACCGAAGACAGCTTTCCTCTCTGGAAACACCATATATTTT. Protein: CASSPKTAFLSGNTIYF. This chain uses TRBV18 with TRBJ1-3, with D perhaps matching TRBD1 (5 bases). The germline V and J ends were trimmed by 3 bases and 0 bases, with 15 bases remaining between them. The CDR3 has 17 residues. Germline V gene sequence: CDR1 KGHSH, CDR2 LQKENI.

This clonotype was detected only a few times. The chain employs TRBV6-2 or TRBV6-3 and TRBJ2-5, with 10 bases identical to TRBD2. Germline loops: CDR1 MNHEY, CDR2 SVGEGT. CDR3 size: 16 residues. The J segment lost 1 base and the V segment lost 0 bases, leaving 2 bases of the junction unmatched. CDR3 sequence: CASSYSSGRLQETQYF. DNA for the CDR3: TGTGCCAGCAGTTACTCTAGCGGGAGGCTCCAAGAGACCCAGTACTTC.